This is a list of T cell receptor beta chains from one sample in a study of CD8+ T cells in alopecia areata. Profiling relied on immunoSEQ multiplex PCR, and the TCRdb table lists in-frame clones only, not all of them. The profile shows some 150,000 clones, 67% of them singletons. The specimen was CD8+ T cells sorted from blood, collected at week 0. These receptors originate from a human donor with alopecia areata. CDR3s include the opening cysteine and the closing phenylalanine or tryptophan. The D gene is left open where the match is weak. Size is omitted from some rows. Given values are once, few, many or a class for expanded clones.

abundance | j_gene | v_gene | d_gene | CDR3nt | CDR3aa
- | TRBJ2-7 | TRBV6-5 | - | TGTGCCAGCAGTTACTCGAACAGTTACTACGAGCAGTACTTC | CASSYSNSYYEQYF
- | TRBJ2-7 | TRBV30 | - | TGTGCCTGGACGGGGGATTCCTACGAGCAGTACTTC | CAWTGDSYEQYF
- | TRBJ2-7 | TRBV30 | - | TGTGCCTGGATAGGAGAAGAAGGCTCCTACGAGCAGTACTTC | CAWIGEEGSYEQYF
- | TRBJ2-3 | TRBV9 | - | TGTGCCAGCAGCGAAGGGGCGATTGCCACAGATACGCAGTATTTT | CASSEGAIATDTQYF
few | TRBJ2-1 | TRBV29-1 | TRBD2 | TGCAGCGTTGCGTGGGCGGGGGCCTACAATGAGCAGTTCTTC | CSVAWAGAYNEQFF
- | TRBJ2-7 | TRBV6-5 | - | TGTGCCAGCAGTCACCGGGGGGACACCTACGAGCAGTACTTC | CASSHRGDTYEQYF
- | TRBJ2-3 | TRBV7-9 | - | TGTGCCAGCAGCCTGACGGACAGAAGGGTCGATACGCAGTATTTT | CASSLTDRRVDTQYF
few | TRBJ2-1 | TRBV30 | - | TGTGCCTGGAGCCCGCGGACAGCGTGGGAGTTCTTC | CAWSPRTAWEFF
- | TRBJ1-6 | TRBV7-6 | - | TGTGCCAGCAGCCAAGGGCCCACGGCGCATTCACCCCTCCACTTT | CASSQGPTAHSPLHF
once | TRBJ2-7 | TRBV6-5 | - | TGTGCCAGCAGTCCGTCCTTAAAGGCTTACGAGCAGTACTTC | CASSPSLKAYEQYF
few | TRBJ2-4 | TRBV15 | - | TGTGCCACCAGCCAGCCGGGGGCAACCAAAAACATTCAGTACTTC | CATSQPGATKNIQYF
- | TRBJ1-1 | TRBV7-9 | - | TGTTCCGGGACAACCTGGGATGAAGCTTTCTTT | CSGTTWDEAFF
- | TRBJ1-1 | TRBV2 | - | TGTGCCAGGGGGGACCTCGACAGTAAGAACACTGAAGCTTTCTTT | CARGDLDSKNTEAFF